Listed here are 26 T cell receptor beta chains from one sample, sequenced in a study of blood T cell repertoires in COVID-19. Sequencing used immunoSEQ multiplex PCR; TCRdb keeps in-frame clones, though not all of them. The table has around 370,000 clones, around 87% seen once. The sample comprised peripheral blood. Source of these receptors: a woman aged 45-60 years with COVID-19, enrolled during active disease.

The V call is TRBV5-1, the J call TRBJ2-3; TRBD1 agrees at 7 bases. The CDR3 length is 15 residues. The J segment lost 2 bases and the V segment lost 0 bases, leaving 3 bases of the junction unmatched. Germline lookup yields CDR1 SGHRS and CDR2 YFSETQ. The chain's CDR3 is CASSLVGQDTDTQYF. In DNA form, the CDR3 reads TGCGCCAGCAGCTTGGTTGGACAGGACACAGATACGCAGTATTTT. Variable domain in full (rest from reference TRBV5-1 and TRBJ2-3): KAGVTQTPRYLIKTRGQQVTLSCSPISGHRSVSWYQQTPGQGLQFLFEYFSETQRNKGNFPGRFSGRQFSNSRSEMNVSTLELGDSALYLCASSLVGQDTDTQYFGPGTRLTVL.

The CDR3 region is CASSKTETSGNTIYF. The CDR3 DNA sequence: TGCGCCAGCAGCAAGACAGAGACCTCTGGAAACACCATATATTTT. The chain has TRBV5-1 and TRBJ1-3; possibly TRBD1 for D (5 bases). This CDR3 has 15 residues. The germline V gene has CDR1 SGHRS and CDR2 YFSETQ. V was pared by 4 bases and J by 0 bases, with 11 bases between.

This clone was counted only a few times. The chain links TRBV5-4 to TRBJ2-7; 11 positions match TRBD2. With V trimmed by 0 bases and J by 6 bases, 5 bases remained unmatched. Germline values: CDR1 SGHNT, CDR2 YYREEE (reference sequence). The CDR3 runs 15 residues. The CDR3 DNA sequence: TGTGCCAGCAGCTTGGGCACTAGCGGGAGATCCGAGCAGTACTTC. It codes for CASSLGTSGRSEQYF.

The chain is built from TRBV19 and TRBJ1-4, with 8 bases identical to TRBD1. The germline V gene has CDR1 LNHDA and CDR2 SQIVND (reference sequence). V shed 7 bases and J 8 bases; nucleotides not matched to a gene: 6. CDR3 length: 13 residues. This CDR3 is CASTTRDREKLFF. CDR3 DNA sequence: TGTGCCAGTACCACCCGGGACAGGGAAAAACTGTTTTTT.

The chain carries TRBV19 and TRBJ1-5; perhaps TRBD1 as D (5 bases). Trimming removed 5 bases at V and 0 bases at J, with 14 bases between. CDR1 is LNHDA and CDR2 is SQIVND in the germline V gene (reference sequence). This CDR3 is 16 amino acids long. The CDR3 reads CASSGSGYYSNQPQHF. The CDR3 DNA sequence: TGTGCCAGTAGTGGATCAGGGTATTATAGCAATCAGCCCCAGCATTTT.

The V gene is TRBV11-2, the J gene TRBJ2-7; 9 bases map to TRBD2. Germline CDR1 reads SGHAT; CDR2 reads FQNNGV. J gave up 4 bases and V 3 bases, and 7 bases lay outside the gene matches. The CDR3 extends over 15 amino acids. The CDR3 DNA is TGTGCCAGCAGCTTCCTAGCGGGACATTTTTACGAGCAGTACTTC. Translation: CASSFLAGHFYEQYF.

The J gene is TRBJ1-1, the V gene TRBV28; D possibly corresponds to TRBD1 (6 bases). Germline V lookup: CDR1 MDHEN, CDR2 SYDVKM. With 4 bases removed from V and 1 base from J, the gap between germline ends came to 13 bases. CDR3 length equals 15 residues. As DNA, the CDR3 is TGTGCCAGCAGTTCGGACAGTTTGGGGAACACTGAAGCTTTCTTT. Translated, it gives CASSSDSLGNTEAFF. Full variable domain (remainder filled in from reference TRBV28 and TRBJ1-1): DVKVTQSSRYLVKRTGEKVFLECVQDMDHENMFWYRQDPGLGLRLIYFSYDVKMKEKGDIPEGYSVSREKKERFSLILESASTNQTSMYLCASSSDSLGNTEAFFGQGTRLTVV.

This sequence joins TRBV2 and TRBJ2-7; 8 positions agree with TRBD1. The CDR3 extends over 13 amino acids. Losses at the gene ends were 5 bases for V and 5 bases for J; bases not matched to a gene: 5. CDR1 is SNHLY, CDR2 FYNNEI, per germline. The CDR3 loop is CASSSQGANEQYF. The CDR3 coding sequence is TGTGCCAGCAGTAGTCAGGGGGCCAACGAGCAGTACTTC.

The rearrangement uses TRBV5-1 and TRBJ2-5; 7 bases match TRBD1. J was trimmed by 1 base and V by 4 bases; bases with no gene match: 13. This CDR3 is 17 amino acids long. CDR1 is SGHRS and CDR2 is YFSETQ in the germline V gene. The CDR3 loop reads CASSIGPAQGTQETQYF. CDR3 DNA sequence: TGCGCCAGCAGCATTGGTCCCGCACAGGGGACCCAAGAGACCCAGTACTTC.

The chain joins TRBV9 to TRBJ1-1; 7 bases line up with TRBD1. The CDR3 has 14 amino acids. J gave up 6 bases and V 3 bases, and 8 bases lay outside the gene matches. Germline-derived CDR1 and CDR2 are SGDLS and YYNGEE. For the CDR3, the DNA is TGTGCCAGCAGCGCCAGACAGGGTGGCGCTGAAGCTTTCTTT. It encodes CASSARQGGAEAFF. The full variable domain, with the rest looked up from reference TRBV9 and TRBJ1-1, is DSGVTQTPKHLITATGQRVTLRCSPRSGDLSVYWYQQSLDQGLQFLIQYYNGEERAKGNILERFSAQQFPDLHSELNLSSLELGDSALYFCASSARQGGAEAFFGQGTRLTVV.

This chain joins TRBV2 and TRBJ1-1, with D possibly being TRBD1 (6 bases). The CDR3 runs to 13 residues. The germline V gene encodes CDR1 SNHLY and CDR2 FYNNEI. The V gene lost 8 bases and the J gene lost 2 bases, with 12 bases spanning the gap. As DNA, the CDR3 is TGTGCCAGCCACAGGGAAGAAAACACTGAAGCTTTCTTT. Its protein is CASHREENTEAFF.

The CDR3 loop reads CASSYSMGQGAGGYTF. The CDR3 DNA reads TGTGCCAGCAGTTACTCGATGGGGCAGGGGGCCGGGGGCTACACCTTC. This chain connects TRBV6-5 to TRBJ1-2; 8 nucleotides match TRBD1. The J segment lost 8 bases and the V segment lost 0 bases, leaving 11 bases of the junction unmatched. The CDR3 consists of 16 residues. Germline CDR1 reads MNHEY; CDR2 reads SVGAGI.

A single count supports this clone. The V gene is TRBV11-3, the J gene TRBJ1-1; weak D call: TRBD1 (5 bases). CDR1 is SGHNT, CDR2 YENEEA, per germline. With 5 bases removed from V and 4 bases from J, the gap between germline ends came to 20 bases. The CDR3 spans 16 residues. CDR3 bases: TGTGCCAGCAGCCCAAGGGGACTTTATCCGGGCACTGAAGCTTTCTTT. Its protein product is CASSPRGLYPGTEAFF.

This clone was seen once. The chain uses TRBV6-1 and TRBJ1-5; D ambiguous. CDR1 and CDR2 from the germline V gene are MNHNS and SASEGT. This CDR3 comprises 14 residues. Trimming stripped 4 bases from V and 6 bases from J, with 13 bases between. In DNA, the CDR3 is TGTGCCAGCAGTGTAGCCGGGAACGGTCAGCCCCAGCATTTT. Translation: CASSVAGNGQPQHF.

V is TRBV6-5 and J is TRBJ2-1; 8 bases agree with TRBD2. The V gene end was trimmed by 8 bases and the J gene end by 4 bases; junction bases not matched to a gene: 7. This CDR3 is 14 amino acids long. Germline CDR1 reads MNHEY; CDR2 reads SVGAGI. The CDR3 region is CASVRLAIYNEQFF. For the CDR3, the DNA is TGTGCCAGCGTTAGACTAGCGATTTACAATGAGCAGTTCTTC.

This clone was counted once. The genes are TRBV19 and TRBJ2-7; weak D call: TRBD1 (5 bases). The CDR3 has 14 residues. The V gene lost 1 base and the J gene lost 4 bases, with 11 bases spanning the gap. The germline CDR1 and CDR2 sequences are LNHDA and SQIVND (reference sequence). This chain's CDR3 is CASSIGSPGYEQYF. The CDR3 region has the DNA TGTGCCAGTAGTATAGGAAGCCCAGGGTACGAGCAGTACTTC. Based on the CDR3 plus reference TRBV19 and TRBJ2-7, the full variable domain is DGGITQSPKYLFRKEGQNVTLSCEQNLNHDAMYWYRQDPGQGLRLIYYSQIVNDFQKGDIAEGYSVSREKKESFPLTVTSAQKNPTAFYLCASSIGSPGYEQYFGPGTRLTVT.

This sequence joins TRBV5-1 and TRBJ1-3, with TRBD1 matching over 8 bases. Germline-derived CDR1 and CDR2 are SGHRS and YFSETQ. The CDR3 runs 15 residues. With 3 bases clipped from V and 4 bases from J, the junction kept 6 bases outside the gene matches. The CDR3 is CASSWTTGGGNTIYF. As DNA, the CDR3 is TGCGCCAGCAGCTGGACCACAGGGGGAGGAAACACCATATATTTT.

V usage is TRBV28 and J usage is TRBJ1-1; a possible D gene is TRBD1 (6 bases). Germline V lookup: CDR1 MDHEN, CDR2 SYDVKM. The CDR3 sequence is 16 residues long. V lost 6 bases and J 3 bases, leaving 20 bases between the germline ends. The CDR3, as DNA: TGTGCCAGCAGCTCCAGGGGCACTCCTCCTTACACTGAAGCTTTCTTT. Amino acid sequence: CASSSRGTPPYTEAFF.

In its sample, this clone was seen many times. The V gene is TRBV7-9, the J gene TRBJ1-3; D is uncertain. Germline V lookup: CDR1 SEHNR, CDR2 FQNEAQ (reference sequence). Between the trimmed V and J ends, which lost 1 base and 3 bases, there was a span of 10 bases. The CDR3 length is 15 residues. The CDR3 sequence: CASSLGESGGNTIYF. CDR3 bases: TGTGCCAGCAGCTTAGGGGAGTCTGGTGGAAACACCATATATTTT.

This clone was seen a single time. It may be a read error: a sequence one base away is much more abundant. The rearrangement uses TRBV6-4 and TRBJ1-1; TRBD1 agrees at 11 bases. This CDR3 contains 13 residues. Germline V gene sequence: CDR1 MRHNA, CDR2 SNTAGT. V dropped 6 bases and J dropped 4; count of bases not matched to a gene: 1. The CDR3 nucleotides read TGTGCCAGCAGCGGGACAGGGGGCACTGAAGCTTTCTTT. Translation: CASSGTGGTEAFF.

The gene calls are TRBV7-2 and TRBJ1-3; no clear D gene. This CDR3 region has 16 residues. The V and J ends lost 5 bases and 0 bases respectively, with 14 bases between them. Germline CDR1 and CDR2: SGHTA and FQGNSA. The chain's CDR3 is CASSLVQVVSGNTIYF. DNA for the CDR3: TGTGCCAGCAGCCTGGTCCAGGTAGTCTCTGGAAACACCATATATTTT.

The chain has TRBV11-3 and TRBJ1-1; D gene unclear. Germline values: CDR1 SGHNT, CDR2 YENEEA. Trimming cost V 8 bases and J 5 bases, with 18 bases left between them. This CDR3 is built from 14 residues. The CDR3 loop reads CASLRGSGWTEAFF. The CDR3 nucleotides read TGTGCCAGCCTCCGGGGTTCCGGCTGGACTGAAGCTTTCTTT. Based on the CDR3 plus reference TRBV11-3 and TRBJ1-1, the full variable domain is EAGVVQSPRYKIIEKKQPVAFWCNPISGHNTLYWYLQNLGQGPELLIRYENEEAVDDSQLPKDRFSAERLKGVDSTLKIQPAELGDSAVYLCASLRGSGWTEAFFGQGTRLTVV.

V gene TRBV18 combines with J gene TRBJ1-5; 8 bases agree with TRBD1. J gave up 1 base and V 4 bases, and 6 bases lay outside the gene matches. This CDR3 spans 16 amino acids. Germline V lookup: CDR1 KGHSH, CDR2 LQKENI. As DNA, the CDR3 is TGTGCCAGCTCACTGGACAGGGCCGGGAGCAATCAGCCCCAGCATTTT. Its translation: CASSLDRAGSNQPQHF.

Written as DNA, the CDR3 is TGCGCCAGCAGCTTACCGGGACTAGCGGGAGGTTTGAATGAGCAGTTCTTC. The encoded protein is CASSLPGLAGGLNEQFF. This sequence joins TRBV5-1 and TRBJ2-1; 15 nucleotides line up with TRBD2. After removal of 2 bases from V and 7 bases from J, the junction contained 7 bases not matched to a gene. This CDR3 has 17 residues. CDR1 is SGHRS, CDR2 YFSETQ, per germline.

The J gene is TRBJ1-2, the V gene TRBV7-9, with 8 bases identical to TRBD1. CDR3 size: 15 residues. CDR1 is SEHNR, CDR2 FQNEAQ, per germline (reference sequence). Trimming removed 2 bases from V and 3 bases from J; junction bases left unmatched: 5. In DNA, the CDR3 is TGTGCCAGCAGCTTAATCCAGGGGGCAGACTATGGCTACACCTTC. Its protein is CASSLIQGADYGYTF.

In nucleotides, the CDR3 is TGTGCCAGCAGCCGACAGGGAGAGACCCAGTACTTC. Its protein is CASSRQGETQYF. V usage is TRBV6-5 and J usage is TRBJ2-5; TRBD1 aligns across 7 bases. The CDR3 consists of 12 residues. Germline V gene lookup returns CDR1 MNHEY and CDR2 SVGAGI. The V gene end was trimmed by 6 bases and the J gene end by 4 bases; junction bases not matched to a gene: 2.